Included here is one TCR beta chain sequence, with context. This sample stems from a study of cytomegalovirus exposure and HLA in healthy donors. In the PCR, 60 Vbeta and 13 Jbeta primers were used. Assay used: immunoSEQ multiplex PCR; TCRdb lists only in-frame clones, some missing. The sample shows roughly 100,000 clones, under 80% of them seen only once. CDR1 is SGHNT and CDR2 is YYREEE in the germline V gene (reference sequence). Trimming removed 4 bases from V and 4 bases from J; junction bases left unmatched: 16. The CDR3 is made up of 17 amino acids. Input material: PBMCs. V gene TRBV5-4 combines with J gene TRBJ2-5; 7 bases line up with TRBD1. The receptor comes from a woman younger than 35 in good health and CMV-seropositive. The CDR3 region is CASSETGVIGKRETQYF. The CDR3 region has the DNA TGTGCCAGCAGCGAAACAGGGGTCATCGGTAAACGAGAGACCCAGTACTTC.